This T cell receptor (beta chain) was observed in a study of cytomegalovirus exposure and HLA in healthy donors. Study context: Later, an analysis reported that the 110 or so validation repertoires had used the same platform as the approximately 690 first-cohort repertoires. Study-wide points: According to reports, the classifier identified cytomegalovirus status with high specificity and sensitivity. The tendency of first-cohort TCR clusters to co-occur in the approximately 110 validation repertoires was identified by a subsequent analysis.

CDR1 is MDHEN, CDR2 SYDVKM, per germline. The V and J ends lost 5 bases and 0 bases, in that order; junction bases with no gene match: 8. The CDR3 length is 16 residues. This clone was detected many times. The antigen is not known. The donors were in the roughly 110-subject validation cohort; that cohort was separate from the roughly 700-subject first cohort. TCRdb's table, derived via immunoSEQ multiplex PCR, lists solely in-frame clones and lacks some. The sample lists 150,000 to 200,000 clones, 80% to 85% occurring once. V gene TRBV28 combines with J gene TRBJ1-2, with 8 bases identical to TRBD1. The sequenced sample consisted of PBMCs. The sequence derives from a man under 40 in good health and CMV-seropositive. This CDR3 reads CASSLNRGQANYGYTF. In DNA, the CDR3 is TGTGCCAGCAGTCTCAATAGGGGACAGGCTAACTATGGCTACACCTTC.